Sequencing of this T cell receptor beta chain was carried out in a study of cytomegalovirus exposure and HLA in healthy donors. Notes on the study in general: Most TCR sequences were seen very rarely across donors, but some public TCRs occurred in many. Immune exposure information available was restricted to CMV serostatus.

Germline V lookup: CDR1 MNHEY, CDR2 SVGAGI. V was pared by 2 bases and J by 6 bases, with 19 bases between. This CDR3 spans 16 amino acids. Remarks on this clone: Its specificity is not known.

It was healthy bone marrow donors who served as donors. Donors sampled were nominally healthy, though unrecorded immune exposures were likely. It was with 60 Vbeta and 13 Jbeta primers that the PCR ran. Here immunoSEQ multiplex PCR was the method, and the copy in TCRdb shows in-frame clones only, minus some. The sample gives roughly 160,000 clones, 80% of which show up once; 8.5% to 10% is in the top ten. The V gene is TRBV6-5, the J gene TRBJ1-1, with D uncertain. The source material was PBMCs. The sequence came from a young man in good health and CMV-seropositive. This chain's CDR3 is CASSYPALPGPAEAFF. DNA for the CDR3: TGTGCCAGCAGTTACCCCGCTCTGCCGGGTCCGGCTGAAGCTTTCTTT.